These 3 T cell receptor beta chains were all obtained from the same sample, sequenced in a study of T cells in tumors after PD-1 blockade. Assay: immunoSEQ multiplex PCR; the TCRdb copy retains only in-frame clones and omits some. The table has more than 40,000 clones, about 85% seen once. Specimen: PBMCs, collected before anti-PD-1 treatment. The origin of the receptors is a human donor with basal cell carcinoma.

This chain links TRBV7-8 with TRBJ2-1, with 10 bases lining up with TRBD2. Trimming at V came to 3 bases and at J to 6 bases, leaving 5 bases not matched to a gene. Germline V gives CDR1 SGHVS, CDR2 FQNEAQ. CDR3 size: 15 residues. CDR3 sequence (DNA): TGTGCCAGCAGCTTCGACGCTAGCGGGGGCAATGAGCAGTTCTTC. Residues: CASSFDASGGNEQFF. The whole variable domain, remainder taken from reference TRBV7-8 and TRBJ2-1, is GAGVSQSPRYKVAKRGQDVALRCDPISGHVSLFWYQQALGQGPEFLTYFQNEAQLDKSGLPSDRFFAERPEGSVSTLKIQRTQQEDSAVYLCASSFDASGGNEQFFGPGTRLTVL.

This sequence joins TRBV6-6 and TRBJ1-1, with 7 bases aligning to TRBD1. The germline gives CDR1 MNHNY, CDR2 SVGAGI (reference sequence). Trimming at V came to 0 bases and at J to 3 bases, leaving 1 base not matched to a gene. This CDR3 spans 14 amino acids. CDR3 bases: TGTGCCAGCAGTTACTCGACAGGGTACACTGAAGCTTTCTTT. This encodes CASSYSTGYTEAFF.

The gene calls are TRBV27 and TRBJ1-3, with a possible D match to TRBD1 (5 bases). The V end was cut by 4 bases, the J end by 0 bases, with 10 bases between. Germline values: CDR1 MNHEY, CDR2 SMNVEV (reference sequence). This CDR3 has 15 residues. The CDR3 sequence is CASSSGRNSGNTIYF. DNA of the CDR3: TGTGCCAGCAGTTCGGGACGCAACTCTGGAAACACCATATATTTT.